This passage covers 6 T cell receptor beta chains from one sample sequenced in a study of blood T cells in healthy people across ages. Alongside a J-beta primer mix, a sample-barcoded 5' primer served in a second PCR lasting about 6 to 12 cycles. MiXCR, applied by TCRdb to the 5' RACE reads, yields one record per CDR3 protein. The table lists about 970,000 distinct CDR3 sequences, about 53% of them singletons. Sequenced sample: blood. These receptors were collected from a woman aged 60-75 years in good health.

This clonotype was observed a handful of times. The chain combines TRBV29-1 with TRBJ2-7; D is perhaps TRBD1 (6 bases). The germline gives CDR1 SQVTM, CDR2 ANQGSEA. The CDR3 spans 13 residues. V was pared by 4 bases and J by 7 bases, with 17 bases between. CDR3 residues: CSVVGQGMREQYF. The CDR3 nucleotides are TGCAGCGTTGTGGGTCAGGGGATGAGGGAGCAGTACTTC.

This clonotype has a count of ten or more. The CDR3 region is CASTGTLSEQYF. In nucleotides, the CDR3 is TGCGCCAGCACCGGGACCCTTAGCGAGCAGTACTTC. V is TRBV5-1 and J is TRBJ2-7; D may be TRBD1 or TRBD2 (5 bases each). The CDR3 totals 12 residues. Trimming shortened V by 6 bases and J by 6 bases, and 13 bases separated the two germline ends. Germline values: CDR1 SGHRS, CDR2 YFSETQ. Full variable domain (missing parts from reference TRBV5-1 and TRBJ2-7): KAGVTQTPRYLIKTRGQQVTLSCSPISGHRSVSWYQQTPGQGLQFLFEYFSETQRNKGNFPGRFSGRQFSNSRSEMNVSTLELGDSALYLCASTGTLSEQYFGPGTRLTVT.

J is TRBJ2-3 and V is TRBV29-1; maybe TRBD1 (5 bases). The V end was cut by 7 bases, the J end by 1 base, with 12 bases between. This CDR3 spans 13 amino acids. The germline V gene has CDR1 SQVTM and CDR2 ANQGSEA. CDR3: CSGLLGGTDTQYF. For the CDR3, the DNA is TGCAGCGGGCTATTAGGGGGCACAGATACGCAGTATTTT.

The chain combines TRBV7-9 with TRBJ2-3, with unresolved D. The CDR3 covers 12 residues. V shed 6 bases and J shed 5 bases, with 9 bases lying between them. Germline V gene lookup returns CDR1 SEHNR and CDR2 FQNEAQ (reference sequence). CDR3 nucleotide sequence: TGTGCCAGCAGAACGACATTAGATACGCAGTATTTT. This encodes CASRTTLDTQYF.

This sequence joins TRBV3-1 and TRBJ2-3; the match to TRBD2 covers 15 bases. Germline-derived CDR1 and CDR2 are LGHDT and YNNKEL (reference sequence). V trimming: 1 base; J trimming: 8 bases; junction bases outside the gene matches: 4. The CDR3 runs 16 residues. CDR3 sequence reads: CASSQGTSGRAGTQYF. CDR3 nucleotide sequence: TGTGCCAGCAGCCAAGGGACTAGCGGGAGGGCTGGTACGCAGTATTTT.

CDR3 region: CASSTQWWEQPQHF. CDR3 coding DNA: TGTGCCAGCAGCACCCAATGGTGGGAGCAGCCCCAGCATTTT. V gene TRBV28 combines with J gene TRBJ1-5; D ambiguous. The CDR3 has 14 residues. The V end lost 6 bases, the J end lost 7 bases, and 16 bases lay between the germline ends. Germline V gene data show CDR1 as MDHEN and CDR2 as SYDVKM.